Listed below are T cell receptor beta chains from one sample, sequenced in a study of T-cell memory formation after mild COVID-19. One entry per CDR3 protein results from TCRdb running MiXCR on the 5' RACE reads. The table shows under 150,000 distinct CDR3 sequences, with 22% occurring only once. Sequencing used PBMCs or a T cell subset sorted from them (not recorded which). These receptors were collected from a man between 18 and 29 years old who had mild COVID-19 (a few samples of this study predate the infection). Cell type and time point are not known. Each CDR3 is given with its conserved first and last residue. Each record gives: D gene, V gene, J gene, clone size, CDR3 DNA, CDR3 protein. The D gene is left open where the match is weak. Clone size is not always given. Where it is, it says once, few, many or a class for expanded clones.

d_gene: .
v_gene: TRBV12-3/TRBV12-4
j_gene: TRBJ1-3
abundance: few
CDR3nt: TGTGCCAGCAGTTTATCCCCCGGAAACACCATATATTTT
CDR3aa: CASSLSPGNTIYF

d_gene: .
v_gene: TRBV12-3/TRBV12-4
j_gene: TRBJ1-6
abundance: .
CDR3nt: TGTGCCAGCAGTCTGACTATAGGTTCACCCCTCCACTTT
CDR3aa: CASSLTIGSPLHF

d_gene: .
v_gene: TRBV6-2/TRBV6-3
j_gene: TRBJ1-1
abundance: .
CDR3nt: TGTGCCAGCAGTTACTTGGACGTTGGGAACACTGAAGCTTTCTTT
CDR3aa: CASSYLDVGNTEAFF

d_gene: .
v_gene: TRBV5-4
j_gene: TRBJ2-7
abundance: many
CDR3nt: TGTGCCAGCAGCCTAGAGCGGGCCGATTACGAGCAGTACTTC
CDR3aa: CASSLERADYEQYF

d_gene: .
v_gene: TRBV9
j_gene: TRBJ2-5
abundance: .
CDR3nt: TGTGCCAGCAGCGCCCTCAGGGAAGAGACCCAGTACTTC
CDR3aa: CASSALREETQYF

d_gene: TRBD1
v_gene: TRBV6-1
j_gene: TRBJ2-1
abundance: few
CDR3nt: TGTGCCAGCACTTCGGGACAGCTAACTTACAATGAGCAGTTCTTC
CDR3aa: CASTSGQLTYNEQFF

d_gene: .
v_gene: TRBV27
j_gene: TRBJ1-1
abundance: many
CDR3nt: TGTGCCAGCTGCACTCCGGGGGGAACTGAAGCTTTCTTT
CDR3aa: CASCTPGGTEAFF

d_gene: .
v_gene: TRBV7-9
j_gene: TRBJ2-3
abundance: many
CDR3nt: TGTGCCAGCCACCGGGACCAATACACAGATACGCAGTATTTT
CDR3aa: CASHRDQYTDTQYF

d_gene: .
v_gene: TRBV30
j_gene: TRBJ2-3
abundance: .
CDR3nt: TGTGCCTGGAGTGTATTGGGGGTCCCGGCAGATACGCAGTATTTT
CDR3aa: CAWSVLGVPADTQYF

d_gene: .
v_gene: TRBV4-1
j_gene: TRBJ2-4
abundance: .
CDR3nt: TGCGCCAGCAGCCAAGGGGTCGGGGAAAACATTCAGTACTTC
CDR3aa: CASSQGVGENIQYF

d_gene: TRBD1
v_gene: TRBV20-1
j_gene: TRBJ1-1
abundance: few
CDR3nt: TGCAGTGCTAGAGCCCGGACAGGGAACACTGAAGCTTTCTTT
CDR3aa: CSARARTGNTEAFF

d_gene: .
v_gene: TRBV11-2
j_gene: TRBJ2-7
abundance: few
CDR3nt: TGTGCCAGCAGCCAGGGGGAGGGATACGAGCAGTACTTC
CDR3aa: CASSQGEGYEQYF

d_gene: .
v_gene: TRBV7-3
j_gene: TRBJ1-2
abundance: .
CDR3nt: TGTGCCAGCAGCTTACTAGGGGTTGATGGCTACACCTTC
CDR3aa: CASSLLGVDGYTF

d_gene: .
v_gene: TRBV29-1
j_gene: TRBJ2-2
abundance: few
CDR3nt: TGCAGCGTTGGGTGGGGAAACACCGGGGAGCTGTTTTTT
CDR3aa: CSVGWGNTGELFF

d_gene: TRBD1
v_gene: TRBV6-5
j_gene: TRBJ2-1
abundance: .
CDR3nt: TGTGCCAGCAGTTACCTGGACAGGGCGGCCTACAATGAGCAGTTCTTC
CDR3aa: CASSYLDRAAYNEQFF

d_gene: .
v_gene: TRBV4-1
j_gene: TRBJ2-1
abundance: .
CDR3nt: TGCGCCAGCAGCCAAGGGAGGGGGGGCCTTAATGAGCAGTTCTTC
CDR3aa: CASSQGRGGLNEQFF

d_gene: TRBD1
v_gene: TRBV11-2
j_gene: TRBJ2-5
abundance: .
CDR3nt: TGTGCCAGCAGCGGACAGACAGGGGCCAAAGAGACCCAGTACTTC
CDR3aa: CASSGQTGAKETQYF

d_gene: .
v_gene: TRBV7-9
j_gene: TRBJ2-1
abundance: .
CDR3nt: TGTGCCAGCAGCTCCGGGAGACATGAGCAGTTCTTC
CDR3aa: CASSSGRHEQFF

d_gene: .
v_gene: TRBV15
j_gene: TRBJ1-6
abundance: .
CDR3nt: TGTGCCACCAGCAGAGAAAATTCACCCCTCCACTTT
CDR3aa: CATSRENSPLHF

d_gene: TRBD2
v_gene: TRBV23-1
j_gene: TRBJ2-3
abundance: few
CDR3nt: TGCGCCAGCAAGGTGGCGGGGGGAACAGATACGCAGTATTTT
CDR3aa: CASKVAGGTDTQYF

d_gene: .
v_gene: TRBV12-3/TRBV12-4
j_gene: TRBJ2-7
abundance: .
CDR3nt: TGTGCCAGCAGCCCTCCCGCGGACAGAAACCCCTACGAGCAGTACTTC
CDR3aa: CASSPPADRNPYEQYF

d_gene: TRBD1
v_gene: TRBV4-1
j_gene: TRBJ1-5
abundance: few
CDR3nt: TGCGCCAGCAGCCGTGGGTGGAAAGGGGGCCTGGGACAGCCCCAGCATTTT
CDR3aa: CASSRGWKGGLGQPQHF

d_gene: .
v_gene: TRBV28
j_gene: TRBJ2-1
abundance: few
CDR3nt: TGTGCCAGCAGGCTAGGGGTGGTGGATTGGAATGAGCAGTTCTTC
CDR3aa: CASRLGVVDWNEQFF

d_gene: TRBD1
v_gene: TRBV29-1
j_gene: TRBJ2-2
abundance: .
CDR3nt: TGCAGCGTTGGAGGGACAGGGAGGAACACCGGGGAGCTGTTTTTT
CDR3aa: CSVGGTGRNTGELFF

d_gene: .
v_gene: TRBV28
j_gene: TRBJ2-2
abundance: few
CDR3nt: TGTGCCAGCAGCCTAGACAGGGGAGGGACCGGGGAGCTGTTTTTT
CDR3aa: CASSLDRGGTGELFF

d_gene: .
v_gene: TRBV7-9
j_gene: TRBJ2-6
abundance: .
CDR3nt: TGTGCCAGCAGCCTTACGGACGGGCTAGCTGGGGCCAACGTCCTGACTTTC
CDR3aa: CASSLTDGLAGANVLTF

d_gene: .
v_gene: TRBV15
j_gene: TRBJ2-3
abundance: .
CDR3nt: TGTGCCACCAGCCCCGGTGGGGCCCTCCAGTATTTT
CDR3aa: CATSPGGALQYF

d_gene: TRBD1
v_gene: TRBV12-3/TRBV12-4
j_gene: TRBJ1-1
abundance: few
CDR3nt: TGTGCCAGCAGTAGGACAGGGCCCACTGAAGCTTTCTTT
CDR3aa: CASSRTGPTEAFF

d_gene: TRBD2
v_gene: TRBV20-1
j_gene: TRBJ2-1
abundance: many
CDR3nt: TGCAGTGCTAGATCACTAGCGGGGGATCCACGTTACAATGAGCAGTTCTTC
CDR3aa: CSARSLAGDPRYNEQFF

d_gene: TRBD2
v_gene: TRBV10-3
j_gene: TRBJ2-6
abundance: once
CDR3nt: TGTGCCCACTCGCTCGGGGGGGCAGCGGACGGGGCCAACGTCCTGACTTTC
CDR3aa: CAHSLGGAADGANVLTF

d_gene: .
v_gene: TRBV27
j_gene: TRBJ2-7
abundance: .
CDR3nt: TGTGCCAGCAGTTTTGGGGACGGAACCTACGAGCAGTACTTC
CDR3aa: CASSFGDGTYEQYF

d_gene: .
v_gene: TRBV6-1
j_gene: TRBJ1-6
abundance: .
CDR3nt: TGTGCCAGCGTAACCAGCTCCTATAATTCACCCCTCCACTTT
CDR3aa: CASVTSSYNSPLHF

d_gene: TRBD1
v_gene: TRBV6-2/TRBV6-3
j_gene: TRBJ2-6
abundance: .
CDR3nt: TGTGCCAGCAGTTACCATCGGACAGGTCGAATACGCTCTGGGGCCAACGTCCTGACTTTC
CDR3aa: CASSYHRTGRIRSGANVLTF

d_gene: .
v_gene: TRBV7-9
j_gene: TRBJ2-6
abundance: .
CDR3nt: TGTGCCAGCAGCTTAATGTCTGGGGCCAACGTCCTGACTTTC
CDR3aa: CASSLMSGANVLTF

d_gene: TRBD1
v_gene: TRBV28
j_gene: TRBJ1-1
abundance: few
CDR3nt: TGTGCCAGCAGTCCGACAGGGGGGACTGAAGCTTTCTTT
CDR3aa: CASSPTGGTEAFF

d_gene: TRBD2
v_gene: TRBV10-2
j_gene: TRBJ2-1
abundance: .
CDR3nt: TGCGCCAGCAGTGGGTTAGCGGGGCCCTACAATGAGCAGTTCTTC
CDR3aa: CASSGLAGPYNEQFF

d_gene: .
v_gene: TRBV7-2
j_gene: TRBJ2-7
abundance: many
CDR3nt: TGTGCCAGCAGCTTCCCAGCCTACGAGCAGTACTTC
CDR3aa: CASSFPAYEQYF

d_gene: TRBD1
v_gene: TRBV28
j_gene: TRBJ1-5
abundance: .
CDR3nt: TGTGCCAGCAGTACACGGACAGGGAGACAGCCCCAGCATTTT
CDR3aa: CASSTRTGRQPQHF

d_gene: TRBD2
v_gene: TRBV4-2
j_gene: TRBJ2-7
abundance: .
CDR3nt: TGTGCCAGCAGCCAAGAGATAGCGGGGGGGTTTCCCTACGAGCAGTACTTC
CDR3aa: CASSQEIAGGFPYEQYF

d_gene: .
v_gene: TRBV18
j_gene: TRBJ2-2
abundance: .
CDR3nt: TGTGCCAGCTCACCACGACCGAACACCGGGGAGCTGTTTTTT
CDR3aa: CASSPRPNTGELFF

d_gene: TRBD1
v_gene: TRBV7-6
j_gene: TRBJ2-5
abundance: .
CDR3nt: TGTGCCAGCAACCTGGACAGGAATCAAGAGACCCAGTACTTC
CDR3aa: CASNLDRNQETQYF

d_gene: .
v_gene: TRBV5-6
j_gene: TRBJ1-1
abundance: .
CDR3nt: TGTGCCAGCAGCTTGTGGGGGGCACCTGAAGCTTTCTTT
CDR3aa: CASSLWGAPEAFF

d_gene: .
v_gene: TRBV7-9
j_gene: TRBJ2-5
abundance: .
CDR3nt: TGTGCCAGCAGCTACGAAGAGCCCCAGTACTTC
CDR3aa: CASSYEEPQYF

d_gene: .
v_gene: TRBV5-5
j_gene: TRBJ1-5
abundance: few
CDR3nt: TGTGCCAGCAGCTTGGGAGGGATAGGTCAGCCCCAGCATTTT
CDR3aa: CASSLGGIGQPQHF

d_gene: TRBD1
v_gene: TRBV12-3/TRBV12-4
j_gene: TRBJ1-5
abundance: .
CDR3nt: TGTGCCAGCAGTTCCGTGACAGGGTATACTCAGCCCCAGCATTTT
CDR3aa: CASSSVTGYTQPQHF

d_gene: .
v_gene: TRBV4-3
j_gene: TRBJ2-1
abundance: .
CDR3nt: TGCGCCAGCAGCCAAATCACAGGCCAGTACAATGAGCAGTTCTTC
CDR3aa: CASSQITGQYNEQFF

d_gene: .
v_gene: TRBV7-3
j_gene: TRBJ2-5
abundance: .
CDR3nt: TGTGCCAGCAGCTTACTCAGTCCTGGCATGGGAGAGACCCAGTACTTC
CDR3aa: CASSLLSPGMGETQYF

d_gene: .
v_gene: TRBV3-1
j_gene: TRBJ2-1
abundance: few
CDR3nt: TGTGCCAGCAGCCAAGATGGTGGGAGAGATAGCTCCTACAATGAGCAGTTCTTC
CDR3aa: CASSQDGGRDSSYNEQFF

d_gene: .
v_gene: TRBV7-9
j_gene: TRBJ1-5
abundance: .
CDR3nt: TGTGCCAGCAGCTTTGGGGGAGGGAGTCAGCCCCAGCATTTT
CDR3aa: CASSFGGGSQPQHF

d_gene: TRBD2
v_gene: TRBV9
j_gene: TRBJ2-7
abundance: .
CDR3nt: TGTGCCAGCAGCTTCGGGGGGGGCTCGGAGCAGTACTTC
CDR3aa: CASSFGGGSEQYF